This T cell receptor (beta chain) was sequenced in a study of blood T cell repertoires in COVID-19. On the study more broadly: The samples span acute and convalescent COVID-19 from the United States, Italy and Spain. From T cells, B-cell-depleted T cells, or PBMCs came the material, which was cDNA or gDNA.

With V trimmed by 4 bases and J by 0 bases, 14 bases remained unmatched. The CDR3 is 18 amino acids. Germline V lookup: CDR1 SGHRS, CDR2 YFSETQ. In the authors' methods: Amplification of reference gene primers provided the estimated nucleated cell counts. Produced via immunoSEQ multiplex PCR; TCRdb's table is partial and in-frame only. From that table come the V and J calls and clone size; the DNA was used to work out D and trimming. The repertoire holds over 120,000 clones, with approximately 84% as singletons. V usage is TRBV5-1 and J usage is TRBJ2-7; TRBD2 agrees at 9 bases. The clonotype originates from a woman in her sixties with acute or convalescent COVID-19. Sequencing was carried out using peripheral blood. CDR3: CASSRLPGLAGSSYEQYF. For the CDR3, the DNA is TGCGCCAGCAGCCGCCTACCTGGGCTAGCGGGGAGCTCCTACGAGCAGTACTTC.